Below are 24 T cell receptor beta chains sequenced from a single sample in a study of blood T cell repertoires in COVID-19. TCRdb's table, derived via immunoSEQ multiplex PCR, lists solely in-frame clones and lacks some. The table includes 120,000 or so clones, around 90% detected once. Material for sequencing was peripheral blood. The receptors were gathered from a woman aged 55 to 70 with COVID-19, enrolled during active disease.

This sequence joins TRBV20-1 and TRBJ1-2; TRBD1 matches 9 bases. CDR1 is DFQATT, CDR2 SNEGSKA, per germline (reference sequence). With 3 bases clipped from V and 7 bases from J, the junction kept 9 bases outside the gene matches. The CDR3 totals 14 residues. CDR3 coding DNA: TGCAGTGCTAGTGACGGGACAGGGATAAGTGGCTACACCTTC. It is translated as CSASDGTGISGYTF.

This clone was counted only a few times. The chain has TRBV6-2 or TRBV6-3 and TRBJ1-6, with 9 bases that match TRBD1. CDR3 length equals 15 residues. Germline loops: CDR1 MNHEY, CDR2 SVGEGT. V lost 5 bases, J lost 5 bases, and 4 bases stayed unmatched. The CDR3 nucleotides are TGTGCCAGCAGTGTTAGGACAGGGGATAATTCACCCCTCCACTTT. Its protein is CASSVRTGDNSPLHF.

V gene TRBV6-6 combines with J gene TRBJ1-4, with D hard to call. Trimming left V 5 bases short and J 7 bases short, with 8 bases between. CDR1 is MNHNY and CDR2 is SVGAGI in the germline V gene (reference sequence). This CDR3 comprises 12 residues. The CDR3 sequence: CASSPMREKLFF. The CDR3 DNA is TGTGCCAGCAGTCCGATGCGTGAAAAACTGTTTTTT.

This sequence joins TRBV19 and TRBJ2-7; tentative D call: TRBD2 (7 bases). Trimming cost V 4 bases and J 2 bases, with 18 bases left between them. Germline V CDR1 and CDR2: LNHDA, SQIVND (reference sequence). The CDR3 totals 16 residues. In DNA form, the CDR3 reads TGTGCCAGTAGTACCTCGCGACGGGGGGCCCCCTACGAGCAGTACTTC. Its protein product is CASSTSRRGAPYEQYF.

The rearrangement joins TRBV7-8 to TRBJ1-1, with D tentatively TRBD1 (6 bases). CDR1 is SGHVS, CDR2 FQNEAQ, per germline. This CDR3 spans 14 amino acids. Trimming took 5 bases from V and 3 from J, leaving 13 bases between them. CDR3 sequence (DNA): TGTGCCAGCAGCCGGGGGGCGGTGGACACTGAAGCTTTCTTT. This gives the protein CASSRGAVDTEAFF.

This clone was seen a single time. The chain couples TRBV9 to TRBJ1-1; 8 bases line up with TRBD1. The germline CDR1 and CDR2 sequences are SGDLS and YYNGEE. The CDR3 covers 15 residues. Losses at the gene ends were 3 bases for V and 0 bases for J; bases not matched to a gene: 4. Written as DNA, the CDR3 is TGTGCCAGCAGCGCCAGACAGGGGATGAACACTGAAGCTTTCTTT. Protein: CASSARQGMNTEAFF. The complete variable domain, with remaining parts taken from reference TRBV9 and TRBJ1-1, reads DSGVTQTPKHLITATGQRVTLRCSPRSGDLSVYWYQQSLDQGLQFLIQYYNGEERAKGNILERFSAQQFPDLHSELNLSSLELGDSALYFCASSARQGMNTEAFFGQGTRLTVV.

Here the CDR3 DNA reads TGTGCCAGCAGCTTAAGTGGGGGCACCAGCACAGATACGCAGTATTTT. As protein: CASSLSGGTSTDTQYF. The rearrangement links TRBV7-3 to TRBJ2-3, with D maybe TRBD1 (6 bases). Germline lookup yields CDR1 SGHTA and CDR2 FQGTGA. V was clipped by 1 base and J by 0 bases, with 11 bases between them. This CDR3 spans 16 amino acids.

V gene TRBV7-2 combines with J gene TRBJ2-5, with 9 nucleotides matching TRBD2. CDR1 is SGHTA, CDR2 FQGNSA, per germline. The CDR3 is 16 amino acids. V was clipped by 4 bases and J by 1 base; unmatched bases: 7. In DNA form, the CDR3 reads TGTGCCAGCAGCTCGCGACTAGCGGCCACCCAAGAGACCCAGTACTTC. This sequence encodes CASSSRLAATQETQYF.

V gene TRBV5-4 combines with J gene TRBJ2-5, with D possibly matching TRBD2 (6 bases). V lost 2 bases and J lost 5, with 7 bases in between. Germline CDR1 and CDR2: SGHNT and YYREEE (reference sequence). The CDR3 contains 12 residues. The chain's CDR3 is CASSLGRETQYF. The CDR3 DNA sequence: TGTGCCAGCAGCTTAGGGAGGGAGACCCAGTACTTC.

V and J are TRBV5-6 and TRBJ2-2; 9 nucleotides agree with TRBD2. Trimming at V came to 2 bases and at J to 7 bases, leaving 9 bases not matched to a gene. The CDR3 is made up of 16 amino acids. Per the germline V gene, CDR1 is SGHDT and CDR2 is YYEEEE. CDR3 protein: CASSLVAGATSGELFF. In DNA form, the CDR3 reads TGTGCCAGCAGCTTAGTAGCGGGGGCGACGAGCGGGGAGCTGTTTTTT.

This clone was seen just once. The CDR3 DNA reads TGCGCCAGCGGTCCGGGACAGAAAGATACGCAGTATTTT. Encoded protein: CASGPGQKDTQYF. The chain links TRBV5-1 to TRBJ2-3; 7 bases are a match to TRBD1. V shed 7 bases, J shed 5 bases, and the junction held 7 bases outside the gene matches. From germline, CDR1 is SGHRS and CDR2 YFSETQ. The CDR3 has 13 amino acids.

The chain uses TRBV4-3 and TRBJ1-6, with D tentatively TRBD1 (6 bases). The V end was cut by 0 bases, the J end by 15 bases, with 21 bases between. Germline CDR1 LGHNA, CDR2 YSLEER. The CDR3 consists of 16 residues. CDR3 amino acids: CASSQDRDTGTLSLHF. DNA for the CDR3: TGCGCCAGCAGCCAAGATCGGGACACAGGGACCCTCAGCCTCCACTTT.

This chain uses TRBV11-2 with TRBJ2-5; D possibly corresponds to TRBD1 (8 bases). The CDR3 has 15 amino acids. Germline lookup yields CDR1 SGHAT and CDR2 FQNNGV. V lost 5 bases and J lost 4, with 17 bases in between. The CDR3, as DNA: TGTGCCAGCAGCATGCCAACAGGGGGGGTAGAGACCCAGTACTTC. Translating gives CASSMPTGGVETQYF. Supplemented by reference TRBV11-2 and TRBJ2-5, the full variable domain reads EAGVAQSPRYKIIEKRQSVAFWCNPISGHATLYWYQQILGQGPKLLIQFQNNGVVDDSQLPKDRFSAERLKGVDSTLKIQPAKLEDSAVYLCASSMPTGGVETQYFGPGTRLLVL.

The chain joins TRBV15 to TRBJ2-2; D might be TRBD2 (5 bases). CDR3 length: 17 residues. Germline CDR1 and CDR2: LNHNV and YYDKDF (reference sequence). V lost 4 bases, J lost 3 bases, and 18 bases lay in between. CDR3: CATSISHWRGHTGELFF. In nucleotides, the CDR3 is TGTGCCACCAGCATTTCGCATTGGCGAGGGCACACCGGGGAGCTGTTTTTT.

V gene TRBV10-3 combines with J gene TRBJ1-6; maybe TRBD1 (6 bases). Germline CDR1 ENHRY, CDR2 SYGVKD. Trimming took 4 bases from V and 0 from J, leaving 16 bases between them. CDR3 length: 18 amino acids. The CDR3 is CAISVSRGGSSYNSPLHF. CDR3 DNA: TGTGCCATCAGTGTCTCCAGGGGCGGGAGCTCCTATAATTCACCCCTCCACTTT.

The gene calls are TRBV18 and TRBJ2-7, with no clear D. The CDR3 is 12 residues long. Per germline, CDR1 KGHSH and CDR2 LQKENI. Trimming took off 3 bases at V and 2 bases at J, with 5 bases between the two ends. CDR3: CASSPGTYEQYF. In DNA form, the CDR3 reads TGTGCCAGCTCACCGGGCACCTACGAGCAGTACTTC.

The gene calls are TRBV5-8 and TRBJ1-2; D is perhaps TRBD1 (5 bases). V gave up 4 bases and J gave up 7 bases, with 17 bases separating them. This CDR3 region has 14 residues. Germline V gene data show CDR1 as SGHTS and CDR2 as YDEGEE. The CDR3 here is CASSLVGGISGYTF. The CDR3 DNA reads TGTGCCAGCAGCCTGGTTGGGGGGATAAGTGGCTACACCTTC.

This chain joins TRBV5-4 and TRBJ1-1, with TRBD1 as a possible D gene (6 bases). V was trimmed by 1 base and J by 7 bases, leaving 11 bases between them. From germline, CDR1 is SGHNT and CDR2 YYREEE (reference sequence). The CDR3 spans 13 residues. This chain's CDR3 is CASSLFGGLEAFF. The CDR3 DNA reads as TGTGCCAGCAGCTTGTTTGGGGGCCTTGAAGCTTTCTTT.

The chain is built from TRBV5-4 and TRBJ2-2, with 8 nucleotides matching TRBD1. The CDR3 runs to 15 residues. The trim removed 4 bases at V and 3 bases at J, leaving 5 bases unmatched. Germline lookup yields CDR1 SGHNT and CDR2 YYREEE (reference sequence). The CDR3 here is CASSPDRGDTGELFF. DNA of the CDR3: TGTGCCAGCAGCCCAGACAGGGGTGACACCGGGGAGCTGTTTTTT.

This rearrangement joins TRBV19 to TRBJ1-6, with D hard to call. CDR3 length: 15 residues. Germline CDR1 LNHDA, CDR2 SQIVND (reference sequence). V lost 3 bases and J 7 bases, leaving 13 bases between the germline ends. The DNA for the CDR3 is TGTGCCAGTAGTATCCATTCCAGTCGCAATTCACCCCTCCACTTT. Amino acid sequence: CASSIHSSRNSPLHF.

V gene TRBV7-2 combines with J gene TRBJ1-2, with D perhaps matching TRBD1 (5 bases). CDR3 length equals 14 residues. The V gene lost 5 bases and the J gene lost 4 bases, with 14 bases spanning the gap. The germline CDR1 and CDR2 sequences are SGHTA and FQGNSA. The CDR3 is CASSPRGGGYGYTF. The CDR3 DNA is TGTGCCAGCAGCCCTCGGGGGGGAGGCTATGGCTACACCTTC. The whole variable domain, filled in from reference TRBV7-2 and TRBJ1-2, reads GAGVSQSPSNKVTEKGKDVELRCDPISGHTALYWYRQSLGQGLEFLIYFQGNSAPDKSGLPSDRFSAERTGGSVSTLTIQRTQQEDSAVYLCASSPRGGGYGYTFGSGTRLTVV.

The V and J genes are TRBV2 and TRBJ2-2, with D maybe TRBD2 (6 bases). The CDR3 totals 16 residues. Trimming left V 2 bases short and J 0 bases short, with 10 bases between. Per germline, CDR1 SNHLY and CDR2 FYNNEI. The CDR3 region has the DNA TGTGCCAGCAGTGAACGGGACTTCACGAACACCGGGGAGCTGTTTTTT. This gives the protein CASSERDFTNTGELFF.

V is TRBV7-2 and J is TRBJ1-6; TRBD1 aligns across 8 bases. The germline V gene has CDR1 SGHTA and CDR2 FQGNSA. V lost 1 base, J lost 6 bases, and 8 bases stayed unmatched. This CDR3 contains 17 residues. The CDR3 DNA reads as TGTGCCAGCAGCTTAGGACCTACAGGGGGTACTAATTCACCCCTCCACTTT. This codes for CASSLGPTGGTNSPLHF.

J is TRBJ2-5 and V is TRBV12-3 or TRBV12-4, with D uncertain. The CDR3 loop spans 12 amino acids. The V end was cut by 3 bases, the J end by 5 bases, with 7 bases between. This CDR3 reads CASSFDLETQYF. The DNA for the CDR3 is TGTGCCAGCAGTTTTGACTTGGAGACCCAGTACTTC.